This T cell receptor (beta chain) was recovered during a study of coeliac disease. Findings and limits, study-wide: Active celiac intraepithelial and lamina propria samples had lower TRB and TRG clonality than control samples.

The assay was immunoSEQ multiplex PCR, and TCRdb's table has in-frame clones only and misses some. Counted here are 3,500 to 5,000 clones, around 68% occurring once; the ten biggest clones make up roughly 10%. Germline lookup yields CDR1 MDHEN and CDR2 SYDVKM. The germline V and J ends were trimmed by 8 bases and 4 bases, with 12 bases remaining between them. This CDR3 is 13 amino acids long. Notes on this clone: Its antigen is still unknown.

The sample comprised intraepithelial lymphocytes from the gut. The gene calls are TRBV28 and TRBJ1-5; D is undetermined. The receptor comes from a young woman with active celiac disease. The CDR3 DNA reads as TGTGCCAGCCAACCAGTCGGGAATCAGCCCCAGCATTTT. Translating it yields CASQPVGNQPQHF.